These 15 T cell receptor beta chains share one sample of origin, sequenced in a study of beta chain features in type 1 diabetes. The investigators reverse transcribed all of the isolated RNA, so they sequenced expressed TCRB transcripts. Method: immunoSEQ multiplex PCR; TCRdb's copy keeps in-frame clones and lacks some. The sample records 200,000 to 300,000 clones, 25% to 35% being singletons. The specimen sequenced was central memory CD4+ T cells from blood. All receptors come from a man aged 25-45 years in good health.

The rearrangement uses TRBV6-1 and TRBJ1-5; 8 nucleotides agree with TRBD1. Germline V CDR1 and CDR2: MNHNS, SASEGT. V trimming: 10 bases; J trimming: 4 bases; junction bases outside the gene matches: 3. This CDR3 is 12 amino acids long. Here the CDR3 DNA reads TGTGCCACCCAGGGGGCGAATCAGCCCCAGCATTTT. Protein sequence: CATQGANQPQHF.

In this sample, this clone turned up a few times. CDR3 amino acids: CAFEKGLAGEYEQYF. The CDR3 bases are TGTGCCTTCGAAAAGGGACTAGCGGGAGAGTACGAGCAGTACTTC. The rearrangement uses TRBV2 and TRBJ2-7; TRBD2 matches at 14 bases. The CDR3 totals 15 residues. The V and J ends lost 11 bases and 4 bases, in that order; junction bases with no gene match: 10. Looked up from germline, CDR1 is SNHLY and CDR2 is FYNNEI.

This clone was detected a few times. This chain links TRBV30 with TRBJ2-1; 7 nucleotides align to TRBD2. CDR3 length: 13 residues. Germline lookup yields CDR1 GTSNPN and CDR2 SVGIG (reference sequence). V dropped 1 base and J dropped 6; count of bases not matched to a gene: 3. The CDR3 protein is CAWSALAGNEQFF. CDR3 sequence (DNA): TGTGCCTGGAGTGCCTTAGCGGGCAATGAGCAGTTCTTC. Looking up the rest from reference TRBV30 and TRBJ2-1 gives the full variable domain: SQTIHQWPATLVQPVGSPLSLECTVEGTSNPNLYWYRQAAGRGLQLLFYSVGIGQISSEVPQNLSASRPQDRQFILSSKKLLLSDSGFYLCAWSALAGNEQFFGPGTRLTVL.

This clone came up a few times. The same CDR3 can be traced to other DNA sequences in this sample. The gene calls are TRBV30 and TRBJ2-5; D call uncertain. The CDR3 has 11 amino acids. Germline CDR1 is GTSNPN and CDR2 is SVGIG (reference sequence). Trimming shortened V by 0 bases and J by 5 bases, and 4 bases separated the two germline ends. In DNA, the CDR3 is TGTGCCTGGAGTGTTGGTGAGACCCAGTACTTC. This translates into CAWSVGETQYF.

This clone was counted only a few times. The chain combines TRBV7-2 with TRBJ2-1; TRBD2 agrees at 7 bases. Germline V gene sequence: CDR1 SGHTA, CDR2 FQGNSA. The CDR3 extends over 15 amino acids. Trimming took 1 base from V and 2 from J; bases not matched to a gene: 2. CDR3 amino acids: CASSLGTRTYNEQFF. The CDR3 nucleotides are TGTGCCAGCAGCTTAGGGACTAGGACCTACAATGAGCAGTTCTTC.

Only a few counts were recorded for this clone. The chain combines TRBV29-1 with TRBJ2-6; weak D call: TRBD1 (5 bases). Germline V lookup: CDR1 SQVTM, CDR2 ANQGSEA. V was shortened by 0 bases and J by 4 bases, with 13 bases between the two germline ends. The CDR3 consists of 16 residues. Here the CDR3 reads CSVEDSRATGANVLTF. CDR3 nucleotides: TGCAGCGTTGAAGACAGCAGGGCGACAGGGGCCAACGTCCTGACTTTC.

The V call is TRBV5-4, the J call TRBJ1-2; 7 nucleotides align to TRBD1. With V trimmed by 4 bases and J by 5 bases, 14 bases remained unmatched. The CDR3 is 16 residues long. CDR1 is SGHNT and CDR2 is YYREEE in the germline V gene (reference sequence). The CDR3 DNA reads TGTGCCAGCAGCCCTCCGAGGGGGCCCGCGGGGTATGGCTACACCTTC. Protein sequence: CASSPPRGPAGYGYTF.

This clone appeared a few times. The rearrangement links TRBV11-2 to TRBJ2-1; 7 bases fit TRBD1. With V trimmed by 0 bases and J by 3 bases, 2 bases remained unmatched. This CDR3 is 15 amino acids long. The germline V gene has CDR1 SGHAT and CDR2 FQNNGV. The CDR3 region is CASSLEGQFYNEQFF. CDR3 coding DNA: TGTGCCAGCAGCTTAGAGGGACAGTTCTACAATGAGCAGTTCTTC. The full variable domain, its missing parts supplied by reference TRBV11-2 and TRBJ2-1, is EAGVAQSPRYKIIEKRQSVAFWCNPISGHATLYWYQQILGQGPKLLIQFQNNGVVDDSQLPKDRFSAERLKGVDSTLKIQPAKLEDSAVYLCASSLEGQFYNEQFFGPGTRLTVL.

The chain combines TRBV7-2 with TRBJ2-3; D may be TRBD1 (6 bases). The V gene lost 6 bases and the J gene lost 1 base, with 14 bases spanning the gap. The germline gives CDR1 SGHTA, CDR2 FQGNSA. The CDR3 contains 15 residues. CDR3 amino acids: CASSWTVVRTDTQYF. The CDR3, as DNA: TGTGCCAGCAGTTGGACAGTCGTCCGCACAGATACGCAGTATTTT.

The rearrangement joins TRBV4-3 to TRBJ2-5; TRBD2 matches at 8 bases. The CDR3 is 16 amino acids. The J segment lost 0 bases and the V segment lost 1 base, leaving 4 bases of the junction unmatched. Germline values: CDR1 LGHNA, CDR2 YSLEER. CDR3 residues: CASSQGSSGYQETQYF. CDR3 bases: TGCGCCAGCAGCCAAGGGTCTAGCGGGTACCAAGAGACCCAGTACTTC.

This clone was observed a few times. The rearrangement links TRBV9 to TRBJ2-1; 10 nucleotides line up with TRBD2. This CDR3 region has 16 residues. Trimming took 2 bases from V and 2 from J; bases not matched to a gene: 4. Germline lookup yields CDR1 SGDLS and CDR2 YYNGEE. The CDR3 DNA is TGTGCCAGCAGCGTCATAGCGGGAGGTGCCTACAATGAGCAGTTCTTC. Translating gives CASSVIAGGAYNEQFF.

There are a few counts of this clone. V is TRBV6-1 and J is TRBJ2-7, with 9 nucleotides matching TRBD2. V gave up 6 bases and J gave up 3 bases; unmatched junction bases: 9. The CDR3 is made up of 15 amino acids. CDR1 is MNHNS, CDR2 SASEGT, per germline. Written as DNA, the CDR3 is TGTGCCAGCAGCGATTCTAGCGGGGCCCGCTACGAGCAGTACTTC. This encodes CASSDSSGARYEQYF.

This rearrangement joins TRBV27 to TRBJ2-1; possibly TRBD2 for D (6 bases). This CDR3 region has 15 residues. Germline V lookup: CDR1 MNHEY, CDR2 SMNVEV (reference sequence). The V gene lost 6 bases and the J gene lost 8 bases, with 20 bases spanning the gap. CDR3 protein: CASSKTHGSIDEQFF. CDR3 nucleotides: TGTGCCAGCAGCAAAACCCACGGGAGTATCGATGAGCAGTTCTTC.

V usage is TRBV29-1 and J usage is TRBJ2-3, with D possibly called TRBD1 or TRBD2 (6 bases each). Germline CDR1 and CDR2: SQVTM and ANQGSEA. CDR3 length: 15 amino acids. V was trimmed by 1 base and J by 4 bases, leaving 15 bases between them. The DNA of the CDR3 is TGCAGCGTTGAAGGTTTGGGGGGCGCCTCAGATACGCAGTATTTT. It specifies CSVEGLGGASDTQYF.

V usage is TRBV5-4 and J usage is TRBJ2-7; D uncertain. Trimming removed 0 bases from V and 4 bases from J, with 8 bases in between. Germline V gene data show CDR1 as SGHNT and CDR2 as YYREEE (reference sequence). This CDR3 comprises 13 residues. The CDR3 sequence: CASSLDNRYEQYF. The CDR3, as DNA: TGTGCCAGCAGCTTGGACAACCGTTACGAGCAGTACTTC.